This entry is about one TCR beta chain. Its specificity is unknown. The sample comes from a study of cytomegalovirus exposure and HLA in healthy donors. Both 60 Vbeta primers and 13 Jbeta primers went into the PCR. Original processing methods: In a later analysis, of some 80 million unique beta chains, around 9.9 million appeared in at least two donors. Repertoires were generated with immunoSEQ multiplex PCR, while TCRdb's copy carries only in-frame clones and drops some. V, J and clone size were drawn from that table, and D and trimming were deduced from the DNA. The sample lists about 130,000 clones, 80% to 90% occurring once. The CDR3 runs 15 residues. Trimming left V 6 bases short and J 0 bases short, with 14 bases between. Germline CDR1 SGHRS, CDR2 YFSETQ. Study-wide results and caveats: Prior analysis indicated that the majority of TCR beta V segments exhibited productivity approximately 87% or approximately 30% of the time. Upon later analysis, HLA-associated TCR beta chains proved more clonally expanded than other, equally common chains.

This chain connects TRBV5-1 to TRBJ2-3, with unresolved D. This sequence was found in a man aged 50-59 years in good health and CMV-seronegative. Sequenced input: PBMCs. The CDR3 is CASKTARMSTDTQYF. DNA for the CDR3: TGCGCCAGCAAAACTGCGAGGATGAGCACAGATACGCAGTATTTT.